This T cell receptor beta chain comes out of a study of regulatory T cells in long-lasting Graves disease. For the study at large: Persistent Graves' disease meant over 5 years of antithyroid drugs with positive TSH receptor antibodies. General observations from the study: Blood alone, not thyroid tissue, was studied. With persistent disease, TRBV28, TRBJ1-2 and TRBJ2-5 were the favored segments. TCR diversity was lower in persistent than newly diagnosed Graves' disease.

This clonotype was detected many times. Antigen specificity is unknown. CDR3 regions were amplified by Arm-PCR using iRepertoire HTBI primers to build TCR beta libraries. TCRdb reprocessed the multiplex PCR reads with MiXCR, giving one entry per CDR3 protein. The data show a few hundred thousand distinct CDR3 sequences, with around 21% seen just once and 56% held by the top ten. Time point in this sample: persistent/refractory GD, antithyroid drugs over 5 years with positive TRAb. RNA isolated from PBMCs was used to make the TCR library. The V and J ends lost 4 bases and 0 bases respectively, with 9 bases between them. Germline V gene data show CDR1 as MNHNS and CDR2 as SASEGT. The length of the CDR3 is 14 residues.

The sample consisted of peripheral blood mononuclear cells (PBMCs), taken when the disease was refractory, from a patient treated with antithyroid drugs. This chain joins TRBV6-1 and TRBJ1-2, with D perhaps matching TRBD1 (5 bases). The sequence was obtained from a female donor with Graves disease. The CDR3 sequence is CASSGMGANYGYTF. The DNA of the CDR3 is TGTGCCAGCAGTGGTATGGGGGCTAACTATGGCTACACCTTC.